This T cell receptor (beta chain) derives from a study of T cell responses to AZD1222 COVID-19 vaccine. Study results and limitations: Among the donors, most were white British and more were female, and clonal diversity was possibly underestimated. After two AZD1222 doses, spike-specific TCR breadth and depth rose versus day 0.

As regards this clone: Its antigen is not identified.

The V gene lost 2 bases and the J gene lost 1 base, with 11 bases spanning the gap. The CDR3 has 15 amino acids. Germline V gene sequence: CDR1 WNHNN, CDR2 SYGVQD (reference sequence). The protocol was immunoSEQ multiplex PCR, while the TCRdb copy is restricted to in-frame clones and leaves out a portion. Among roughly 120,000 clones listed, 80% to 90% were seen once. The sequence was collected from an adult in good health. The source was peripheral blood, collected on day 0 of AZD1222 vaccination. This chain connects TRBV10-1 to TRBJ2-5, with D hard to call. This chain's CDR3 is CASSEHGLFQETQYF. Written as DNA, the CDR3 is TGCGCCAGCAGTGAGCACGGTCTCTTCCAAGAGACCCAGTACTTC.